Detailed here is one TCR beta chain. Its antigen is unknown. Profiled with immunoSEQ multiplex PCR; TCRdb holds only in-frame clones, not every one. The sample yields around 130,000 clones, 88% seen once. The CDR3 length is 20 residues. CDR1 is MGHRA and CDR2 is YSYEKL in the germline V gene. Trimming took 0 bases from V and 3 from J, leaving 25 bases between them. These data are taken from a study of T cell responses to AZD1222 COVID-19 vaccine. Study findings and constraints: The span of vaccine-associated CD4 TCRs extended across spike, with dominance at 160-218 and 743-854. Per reports, nearly half of all spike-specific TCRs target regions that are unmutated in variants. Mostly white British, mostly female donors; authors suggested clonal diversity may be underestimated.

Sequences were derived from peripheral blood, sampled on day 0 of AZD1222 vaccination. V usage is TRBV4-1 and J usage is TRBJ2-3; possibly TRBD1 for D (6 bases). This TCR was recovered from an adult in good health. The DNA of the CDR3 is TGCGCCAGCAGCCAAGATCCTGACGTGGAGGACAGTTCTTGGACAGATACGCAGTATTTT. Its translation is CASSQDPDVEDSSWTDTQYF.